Given below is one TCR beta chain in context. It has no known antigen specificity. Base quality data are lacking; no much larger clone is found one base away. Patients with autoimmune disease history or receiving systemic immunosuppression were excluded from the trial. In every dose cohort, peripheral blood was drawn for TCR sequencing at baseline, cycle 4 day 1, and cycle 7 day 1. Samples came from an open-label, multicenter, first-in-human phase I dose-escalation trial of ivuxolimab. The trial enrolled adults with locally advanced or metastatic head and neck squamous cell, hepatocellular, melanoma or renal cell carcinoma. Before TCR sequencing, CD4+ and CD8+ T cells were separately sorted from peripheral blood. This entry belongs to a study of OX40 agonist ivuxolimab in advanced cancers. With respect to the entire study: Ivuxolimab was an agonistic, fully human IgG2 monoclonal antibody directed against OX40 (CD134), a costimulatory receptor. A male proportion of nearly 85% and a mean age of about 60 years, ranging from 23 to 79, were recorded for the dose-escalation cohort. Partial responses were achieved by three dose-escalation patients, of whom one had hepatocellular carcinoma and two had cutaneous melanoma. Patients were allowed to have had prior anti-PD-1, anti-PD-L1 or anti-CTLA-4 therapy, and around 40% of the dose-escalation patients had previously received checkpoint inhibitors. Peripheral TCRbeta sequencing was intended to test whether TCR sequence diversity was altered and clonal T-cell expansion was caused by ivuxolimab. The paper reports the monotherapy dose-escalation portion (N ≈ 50 patients) of the phase I ivuxolimab trial. Among the roughly 52 dose-escalation patients, approximately 20 had hepatocellular carcinoma, around 15 melanoma, 9 renal cell carcinoma and 9 head and neck cancer. Intravenous ivuxolimab was administered to patients every 2 weeks at six dose levels: 0.01, 0.1, 0.3, 1.5, 3 and 10 mg/kg. What the research found in general, with its limitations: Which antigens the clonally expanded peripheral T cells were specific for was not determined. In the 0.1-3.0 mg/kg groups, partial responders had among the lowest normalized peripheral clonal expansion, particularly in CD8+ T cells. After ivuxolimab, more expanded clones were found on average in CD8+ T cells than in CD4+ T cells. Low levels of normalized T-cell clonal expansion were also seen in some nonresponding patients. At doses of 0.1 to 3.0 mg/kg, clonal expansion of both CD4+ and CD8+ blood T cells was observed from baseline to week 6.

The CDR3, cysteine through phenylalanine, is 14 amino acids long. The sequence is cut down to CDR3 DNA, 42 bases in frame from base 1. CDR1 and CDR2 (SGHVS, FNYEAQ) derive from the germline V gene. Germline trimming amounts to 7 bases on V and 7 bases on J, with 10 as the count of junction bases outside the gene matches. Genomic DNA was isolated from the sorted cells so that the TCRbeta CDR3 region could be sequenced. The immunoSEQ Assay was used for sequencing of TCRbeta CDR3 regions. TCRdb stores this immuneACCESS table with in-frame sequences only. Part of the clones is absent; in the studies checked, under half of the shortfall reflects unresolved V genes, and no reason is known for the rest. Present in this sample are fewer than 85,000 clones, 75% to 90% of which were seen just once. 11% of the sample belongs to the ten largest clones.

This TCR derives from an adult with an advanced solid tumor such as melanoma, head and neck, liver or kidney cancer. This sequence uses TRBV7-6 and TRBJ2-1; the central 7 bases match TRBD2. The specimen comprised CD4+ or CD8+ T cells sorted from blood, sampled in a trial of the OX40 agonist ivuxolimab. The CDR3 has the sequence CASNLGTKGNEQFF. DNA sequence: TGTGCCAGCAACCTCGGGACTAAGGGGAATGAGCAGTTCTTC.